This T cell receptor (beta chain) was found in a study of response to subunit inactivated influenza vaccine. Study-wide results and limits: There was a suggestion from the authors that each seasonal influenza vaccination recruits few new T cells.

The CDR3 loop spans 14 amino acids. Trimming removed 0 bases at V and 5 bases at J, with 9 bases between. Germline V CDR1 and CDR2: SGHRS, YFSETQ. TCRdb reprocessed the RT-PCR reads via MiXCR and lists one record per CDR3 protein. The sample records 530,000 or so distinct CDR3 sequences, approximately 24% being singletons. Regarding this clonotype: Its target is unknown.

The source material was CD4+ T cells sorted from PBMCs, sampled around 5 days after vaccination. The sequence was collected from a man aged 50-59 years who received an inactivated influenza vaccine. The chain carries TRBV5-1 and TRBJ2-1; either TRBD1 or TRBD2 may fit D (6 bases each). This CDR3 reads CASSLAGANNEQFF. The CDR3 DNA reads as TGCGCCAGCAGCTTGGCGGGGGCTAACAATGAGCAGTTCTTC.